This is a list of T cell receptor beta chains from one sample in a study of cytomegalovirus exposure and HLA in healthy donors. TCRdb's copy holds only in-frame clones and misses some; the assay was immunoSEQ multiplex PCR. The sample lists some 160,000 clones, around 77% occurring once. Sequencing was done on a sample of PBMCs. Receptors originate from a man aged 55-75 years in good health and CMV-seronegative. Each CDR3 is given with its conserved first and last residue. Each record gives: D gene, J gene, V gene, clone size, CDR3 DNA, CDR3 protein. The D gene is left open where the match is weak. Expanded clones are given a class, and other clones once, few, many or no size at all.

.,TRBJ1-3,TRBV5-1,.,TGCGCCACGGGGGACGGGAGCTCTGGAAACACCATATATTTT,CATGDGSSGNTIYF
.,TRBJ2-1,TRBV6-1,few,TGTGCCAGCAGTGAACAGGGTCCTGGCTCCTACAATGAGCAGTTCTTC,CASSEQGPGSYNEQFF
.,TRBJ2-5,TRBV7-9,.,TGTGCCAGCAGCCCAGGAGAGACCCAGTACTTC,CASSPGETQYF
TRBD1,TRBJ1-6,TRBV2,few,TGTGCCAGCAGTGAATCCGGGACAGTTAATTCACCCCTCCACTTT,CASSESGTVNSPLHF
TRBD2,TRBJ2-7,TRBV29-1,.,TGCAGCGTTGAAGCTCTAGCGGGAGGGCCTTACGAGCAGTACTTC,CSVEALAGGPYEQYF
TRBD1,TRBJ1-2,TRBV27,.,TGTGCCAGCAGTGCCGGGACAGGGTGGAGTGGTGGCTACACCTTC,CASSAGTGWSGGYTF
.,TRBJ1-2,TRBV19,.,TGTGCCAGTAGAGGGGCTGGCTACACCTTC,CASRGAGYTF
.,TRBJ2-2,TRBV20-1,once,TGCAGTGCTAGGGCGGGGGGGGAGCTGTTTTTT,CSARAGGELFF
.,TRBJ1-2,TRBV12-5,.,TGTGCTAGTGGTTCCATGGTAGCTAATGGCTACACCTTC,CASGSMVANGYTF
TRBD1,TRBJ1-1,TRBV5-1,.,TGCGCCAGCAGCTTGGAAGGGGGGACAGGGGGTAAAGCTTTCTTT,CASSLEGGTGGKAFF
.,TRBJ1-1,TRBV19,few,TGTGCCAGTAGTTACGGGATCACTGAAGCTTTCTTT,CASSYGITEAFF
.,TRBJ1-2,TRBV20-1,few,TGCAGTGGACCCATCTTGGAGGGCTACACCTTC,CSGPILEGYTF
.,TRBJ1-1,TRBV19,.,TGTGCCAGTAGTATATTGACAGATTTGAACACTGAAGCTTTCTTT,CASSILTDLNTEAFF
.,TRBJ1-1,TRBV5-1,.,TGCGCCAGCAGCTTGGCCAGGAACACTGAAGCTTTCTTT,CASSLARNTEAFF
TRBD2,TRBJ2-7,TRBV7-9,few,TGTGCCAGCAGCTACCGGGGGGACTCCGAGCAGTACTTC,CASSYRGDSEQYF
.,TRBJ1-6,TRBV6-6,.,TGTGCCAGCAGTTACTCGAAGCGGGAGTCACCCCTCCACTTT,CASSYSKRESPLHF
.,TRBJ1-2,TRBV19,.,TGTGCCAGTAGTCCCGTGACAGGACCTAACTATGGCTACACCTTC,CASSPVTGPNYGYTF
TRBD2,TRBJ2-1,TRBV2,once,TGTGCCAGCAGTCTCAACGGACTAGCGGGGACCAATGAGCAGTTCTTC,CASSLNGLAGTNEQFF
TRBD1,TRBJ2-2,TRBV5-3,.,TGTGCCAGAAGCGGCTACAGGGGGGACACCGGGGAGCTGTTTTTT,CARSGYRGDTGELFF
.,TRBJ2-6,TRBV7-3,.,TGTGCCAGCAGTCAAAGAGGTCGGGGGTCTGGGGCCAACGTCCTGACTTTC,CASSQRGRGSGANVLTF
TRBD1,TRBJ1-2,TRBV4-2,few,TGTGCCAGCAGCCAAACCGGACAGGGGATCGATGGCTACACCTTC,CASSQTGQGIDGYTF
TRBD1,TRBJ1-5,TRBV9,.,TGTGCCAGCAGCGTGGGACAGAACAATCAGCCCCAGCATTTT,CASSVGQNNQPQHF
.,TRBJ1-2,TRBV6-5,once,TGTGCCAGCAGTTCCTCCAGGGTTGGGATAGAGGATGGCTACACCTTC,CASSSSRVGIEDGYTF
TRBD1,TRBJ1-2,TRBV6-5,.,TGTGCCAGCAGCGTACGGGACAGGGGAGGATATGGCTACACCTTC,CASSVRDRGGYGYTF
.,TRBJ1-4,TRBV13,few,TGTGCCAGCAGCTTATTAAGGAGCAATGAAAAACTGTTTTTT,CASSLLRSNEKLFF
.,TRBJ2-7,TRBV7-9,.,TGTGCCAGCAGCGTCCGGCCGGGGAGAACCGGGGTTAGGGAGCAGTACTTC,CASSVRPGRTGVREQYF
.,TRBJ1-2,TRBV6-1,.,TGTGCCAGCAGTGAAATTAATCGGAGATATGGCTACACCTTC,CASSEINRRYGYTF
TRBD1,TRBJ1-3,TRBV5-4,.,TGTGCCAGCAGCTCGGGACAGGGGGAGATCTCTGGAAACACCATATATTTT,CASSSGQGEISGNTIYF
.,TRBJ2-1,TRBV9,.,TGTGCCAGCAGCGACGGGACTTCGAATGAGCAGTTCTTC,CASSDGTSNEQFF
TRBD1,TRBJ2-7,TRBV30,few,TGTGCCTGGGACTTGACCGGGACAGGCTACGAGCAGTACTTC,CAWDLTGTGYEQYF
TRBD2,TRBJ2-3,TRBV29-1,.,TGCAGCGTTGAAGGACTAGCGGGGGTCACAGATACGCAGTATTTT,CSVEGLAGVTDTQYF
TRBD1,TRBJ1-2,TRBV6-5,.,TGTGCCAGCAGTTACCTCGGACAGGGGGCGCGATATGGCTACACCTTC,CASSYLGQGARYGYTF
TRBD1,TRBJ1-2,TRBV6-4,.,TGTGCCAGCAGTGACCGTGGACAGGGAGACTATGGCTACACCTTC,CASSDRGQGDYGYTF
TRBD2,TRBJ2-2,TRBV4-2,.,TGTGCCAGCAGCCTAATGGGAGGGGCGAACACCGGGGAGCTGTTTTTT,CASSLMGGANTGELFF
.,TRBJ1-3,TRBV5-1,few,TGCGCCAGCAGCCGGACAGCCGACTCTGGAAACACCATATATTTT,CASSRTADSGNTIYF
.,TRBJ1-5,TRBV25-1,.,TGTGCCAGCAGTACAGGGACTCAGCCCCAGCATTTT,CASSTGTQPQHF
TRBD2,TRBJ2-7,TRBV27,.,TGTGCCAGCAGTTTAACTAGCGGATCCTACGAGCAGTACTTC,CASSLTSGSYEQYF